The rows below give T cell receptor beta chains drawn from one sample of a study of neurological immune-mediated disorders. TCRdb reprocessed the 5' RACE reads via MiXCR and lists one record per CDR3 protein. The sample has tens of thousands of distinct CDR3 sequences, around 4.7% seen once; the top ten hold roughly 3.3%. What was sequenced was PBMCs. Receptors were obtained from a woman aged 45 to 65 with multiple sclerosis. The conserved cysteine and the conserved F or W are not part of the CDR3 here. Each record gives: CDR3 protein, J gene, D gene, V gene. The D gene is left open where the match is weak.

CDR3 protein: ASSTGGLSEQY; J gene: TRBJ2-7; D gene: TRBD1; V gene: TRBV18
CDR3 protein: ASSSGTMQF; J gene: TRBJ2-1; D gene: -; V gene: TRBV7-2
CDR3 protein: ASSYGGVNEQF; J gene: TRBJ2-1; D gene: -; V gene: TRBV18
CDR3 protein: ASSLLQGRQPQH; J gene: TRBJ1-5; D gene: -; V gene: TRBV12-3/TRBV12-4
CDR3 protein: ASSLEEREQY; J gene: TRBJ2-7; D gene: -; V gene: TRBV7-2
CDR3 protein: SARDIWEGLKGQYEQF; J gene: TRBJ2-1; D gene: -; V gene: TRBV20-1
CDR3 protein: ASSSTNGAGEAF; J gene: TRBJ1-1; D gene: -; V gene: TRBV7-2
CDR3 protein: ASSPGTGREAF; J gene: TRBJ1-1; D gene: TRBD1; V gene: TRBV5-1
CDR3 protein: AISESGGHYTEAF; J gene: TRBJ1-1; D gene: -; V gene: TRBV10-3
CDR3 protein: ASSSPGVSGANVLT; J gene: TRBJ2-6; D gene: -; V gene: TRBV12-3/TRBV12-4
CDR3 protein: ASSLAIGLDYNEQF; J gene: TRBJ2-1; D gene: -; V gene: TRBV7-2
CDR3 protein: SARAAPVGTEAF; J gene: TRBJ1-1; D gene: -; V gene: TRBV20-1
CDR3 protein: SVELGTRFQETQY; J gene: TRBJ2-5; D gene: TRBD2; V gene: TRBV29-1
CDR3 protein: SARLLRGSYNEQF; J gene: TRBJ2-1; D gene: -; V gene: TRBV20-1
CDR3 protein: SAVRVQGGGTEAF; J gene: TRBJ1-1; D gene: -; V gene: TRBV20-1
CDR3 protein: ASSLGVNSPLH; J gene: TRBJ1-6; D gene: -; V gene: TRBV11-3
CDR3 protein: ASRARTSGGAVTQY; J gene: TRBJ2-3; D gene: TRBD2; V gene: TRBV5-5
CDR3 protein: ASSGPGQGFQETQY; J gene: TRBJ2-5; D gene: TRBD1; V gene: TRBV5-5
CDR3 protein: ASREGQGYYGYT; J gene: TRBJ1-2; D gene: TRBD1; V gene: TRBV12-3/TRBV12-4
CDR3 protein: ASSLVRGQETQY; J gene: TRBJ2-5; D gene: -; V gene: TRBV5-1
CDR3 protein: AISEQGANSPLH; J gene: TRBJ1-6; D gene: TRBD1; V gene: TRBV10-3
CDR3 protein: ATSRDGLGYT; J gene: TRBJ1-2; D gene: -; V gene: TRBV15
CDR3 protein: ASRRGWGAETDTQY; J gene: TRBJ2-3; D gene: -; V gene: TRBV14
CDR3 protein: ASSIRTGEGYT; J gene: TRBJ1-2; D gene: TRBD1; V gene: TRBV7-2
CDR3 protein: ASSLDRGAGYT; J gene: TRBJ1-2; D gene: TRBD1; V gene: TRBV6-5
CDR3 protein: SAVVSGANVLT; J gene: TRBJ2-6; D gene: -; V gene: TRBV20-1
CDR3 protein: ASSPTGLFSGYT; J gene: TRBJ1-2; D gene: -; V gene: TRBV18
CDR3 protein: ASSPSTGGWNGELF; J gene: TRBJ2-2; D gene: -; V gene: TRBV5-1
CDR3 protein: ASSTRSGPTDTQY; J gene: TRBJ2-3; D gene: -; V gene: TRBV7-2
CDR3 protein: ASSPATGSGGANVLT; J gene: TRBJ2-6; D gene: TRBD1; V gene: TRBV4-1
CDR3 protein: ASSLRVQGGTDTQY; J gene: TRBJ2-3; D gene: -; V gene: TRBV5-6
CDR3 protein: ASSYITSGEETQY; J gene: TRBJ2-5; D gene: TRBD2; V gene: TRBV6-2/TRBV6-3
CDR3 protein: AVQGGIAGYTDTQY; J gene: TRBJ2-3; D gene: TRBD2; V gene: TRBV4-1
CDR3 protein: AISEMTEAF; J gene: TRBJ1-1; D gene: -; V gene: TRBV10-3
CDR3 protein: ASSRTERTDTQY; J gene: TRBJ2-3; D gene: -; V gene: TRBV11-3
CDR3 protein: SAREAYSNQPQN; J gene: TRBJ1-5; D gene: -; V gene: TRBV20-1
CDR3 protein: ASSGEFNQPQN; J gene: TRBJ1-5; D gene: -; V gene: TRBV6-2/TRBV6-3
CDR3 protein: ASSFLHSTGGSAPLN; J gene: TRBJ1-6; D gene: TRBD1; V gene: TRBV7-6
CDR3 protein: ASSSRGGIAKNIQY; J gene: TRBJ2-4; D gene: -; V gene: TRBV7-9
CDR3 protein: ASSLDVNPKPQH; J gene: TRBJ1-5; D gene: -; V gene: TRBV5-5
CDR3 protein: ASSVDPEETQY; J gene: TRBJ2-5; D gene: -; V gene: TRBV9
CDR3 protein: ASSLTIPADTQY; J gene: TRBJ2-3; D gene: -; V gene: TRBV5-1
CDR3 protein: AISDLGESYNSPLN; J gene: TRBJ1-6; D gene: -; V gene: TRBV10-3
CDR3 protein: ASSPGASEETQY; J gene: TRBJ2-5; D gene: -; V gene: TRBV12-3/TRBV12-4
CDR3 protein: ASSSGGNTEAF; J gene: TRBJ1-1; D gene: -; V gene: TRBV18
CDR3 protein: ASSYGTSGGQETQY; J gene: TRBJ2-5; D gene: TRBD2; V gene: TRBV7-2
CDR3 protein: SARRTSGYGDTQY; J gene: TRBJ2-3; D gene: TRBD2; V gene: TRBV20-1
CDR3 protein: ASSLGLTGGEAF; J gene: TRBJ1-1; D gene: TRBD1; V gene: TRBV5-1